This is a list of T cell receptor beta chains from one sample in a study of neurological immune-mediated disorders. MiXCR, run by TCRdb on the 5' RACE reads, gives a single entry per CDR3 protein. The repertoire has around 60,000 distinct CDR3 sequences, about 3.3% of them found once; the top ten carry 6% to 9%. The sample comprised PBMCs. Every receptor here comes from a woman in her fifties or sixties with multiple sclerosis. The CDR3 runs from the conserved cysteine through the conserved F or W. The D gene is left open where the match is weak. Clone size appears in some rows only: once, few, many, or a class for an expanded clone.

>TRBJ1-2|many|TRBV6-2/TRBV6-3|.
TGTGCCAGCAGACTCGGACAGCTCACTTATGGCTACACCTTC
CASRLGQLTYGYTF
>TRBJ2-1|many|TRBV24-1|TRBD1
TGTGCCACCAGTGACTTAGGACAGGGTCTTTACAATGAGCAGTTCTTC
CATSDLGQGLYNEQFF
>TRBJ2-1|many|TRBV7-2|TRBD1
TGTGCCAGCAGCTTAGACAGGGGGAGGACCAATGAGCAGTTCTTC
CASSLDRGRTNEQFF
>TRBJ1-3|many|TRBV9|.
TGTGCCAGCAGCGTAGGTCGCCGGTCTGGAAACACCATATATTTT
CASSVGRRSGNTIYF
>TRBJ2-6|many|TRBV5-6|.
TGTGCCAGCAGCTTCGTCGGGGGCGCATATGGGGCCAACGTCCTGACTTTC
CASSFVGGAYGANVLTF
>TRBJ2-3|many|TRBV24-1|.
TGTGCCACCAGTGACGCGCGGGTGAGCACAGATACGCAGTATTTT
CATSDARVSTDTQYF
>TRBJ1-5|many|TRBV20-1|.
TGCAGTGCTAGCAGGGGCAATCAGCCCCAGCATTTT
CSASRGNQPQHF
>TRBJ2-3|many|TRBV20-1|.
TGCAGTGCTAGAGGTGGTGGGGCAAGAGATACGCAGTATTTT
CSARGGGARDTQYF
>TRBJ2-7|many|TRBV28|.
TGTGCCAGCAGCCCCGGGGCGGGACAGAAGTCCTACGAGCAGTACTTC
CASSPGAGQKSYEQYF
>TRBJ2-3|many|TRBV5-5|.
TGTGCCAGCAGATCTTCGGGTGCAGATACGCAGTATTTT
CASRSSGADTQYF
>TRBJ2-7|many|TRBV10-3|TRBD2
TGTGCCCACGGGGGGGTTTCCGACGAGCAGTACTTC
CAHGGVSDEQYF
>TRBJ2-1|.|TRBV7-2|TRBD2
TGTGCCAGCAGCTCCGGGGGGAAGGGAGAGCAGTTCTTC
CASSSGGKGEQFF
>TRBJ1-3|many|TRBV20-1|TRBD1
TGCAGTGCCCTTGGGGCGGGACAGCACTTT
CSALGAGQHF
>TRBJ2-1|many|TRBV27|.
TGTGCCAGCAGCCCTACGTGGCGGTTATACTACAATGAGCAGTTCTTC
CASSPTWRLYYNEQFF
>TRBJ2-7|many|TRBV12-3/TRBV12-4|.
TGTGCCAGCAGTTTCCCGAACAGGGCCCACGAGCAGTACTTC
CASSFPNRAHEQYF
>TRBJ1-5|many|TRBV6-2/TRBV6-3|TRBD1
TGTGCCAGCGGGGCCGGACAGGGTAGGAGGTATAGCAATCAGCCCCAGCATTTT
CASGAGQGRRYSNQPQHF
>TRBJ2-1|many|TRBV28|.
TGTGCCAGCAGACCTAGCGCTAGCTCCTACAATGAGCAGTTCTTC
CASRPSASSYNEQFF
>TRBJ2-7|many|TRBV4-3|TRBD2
TGCGCCAGCAGCCAAGCGATCGGGAGGGTGATAGAGCAGTACTTC
CASSQAIGRVIEQYF
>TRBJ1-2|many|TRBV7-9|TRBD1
TGTGCCAGCAGCTTAGACGTGGGACAGCGTGGCTACACCTTC
CASSLDVGQRGYTF
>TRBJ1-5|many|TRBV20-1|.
TGCAGTGCTTCTGACGGAGATAGCAATCAGCCCCAGCATTTT
CSASDGDSNQPQHF
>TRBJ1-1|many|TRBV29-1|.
TGCAGCGTTGTCGGCCAGACGAACACTGAAGCTTTCTTT
CSVVGQTNTEAFF
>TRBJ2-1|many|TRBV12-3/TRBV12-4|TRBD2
TGTGCCAGCAGCTTGGGCGGGGGGGCTTACAATGAGCAGTTCTTC
CASSLGGGAYNEQFF
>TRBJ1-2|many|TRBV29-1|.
TGCAGCGTTGAGAGATGGCAGGGTGATGGCTACACCTTC
CSVERWQGDGYTF
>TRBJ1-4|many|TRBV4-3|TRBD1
TGCGCCAGCAGCCTAGGGACAGGGGAAGGAAAACTGTTTTTT
CASSLGTGEGKLFF
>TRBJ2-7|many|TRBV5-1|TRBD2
TGCGCCAGCAGCCTCAAAGCGGGAGGGCCCTACGAGCAGTACTTC
CASSLKAGGPYEQYF
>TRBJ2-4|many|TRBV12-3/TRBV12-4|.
TGTGCCAGCAGCCTGCTGGGGGTCGGGATTCAGTACTTC
CASSLLGVGIQYF
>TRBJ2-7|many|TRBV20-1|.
TGCAGTGCTAGAGATGTAGGCTACGAGCAGTACTTC
CSARDVGYEQYF
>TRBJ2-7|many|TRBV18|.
TGTGCCAGCTCACCACGAGGGACCGCCTACGAGCAGTACTTC
CASSPRGTAYEQYF
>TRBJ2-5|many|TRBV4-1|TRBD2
TGCGCCAGCAGCCAAGGGCTAGCGGAACAAGAGACCCAGTACTTC
CASSQGLAEQETQYF
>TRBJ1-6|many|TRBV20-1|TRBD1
TGCAGTGCTTGGACAGGGTTAAATTCACCCCTCCACTTT
CSAWTGLNSPLHF
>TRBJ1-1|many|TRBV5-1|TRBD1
TGCGCCAGCAGCCCTAGACAGGGTCGGAACACTGAAGCTTTCTTT
CASSPRQGRNTEAFF
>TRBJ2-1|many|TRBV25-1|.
TGTGCCAGCAGTGCAATAAACAGGTTCTTCTCCTACAATGAGCAGTTCTTC
CASSAINRFFSYNEQFF
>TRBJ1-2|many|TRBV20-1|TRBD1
TGCAGTGCCCTAGCCCCGGACAGGGCCTTAGAAGGCTACACCTTC
CSALAPDRALEGYTF
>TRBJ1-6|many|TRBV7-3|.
TGTGCCAGCAGCTTAGGGAATAATTCACCCCTCCACTTT
CASSLGNNSPLHF
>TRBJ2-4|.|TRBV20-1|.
TGCAGTGCTGCCGCGGACATGAAAAACATTCAGTACTTC
CSAAADMKNIQYF
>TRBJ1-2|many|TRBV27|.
TGTGCCAGCAGTTTAAAACCGGTCGGCGGCTACACCTTC
CASSLKPVGGYTF
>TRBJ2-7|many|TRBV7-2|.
TGTGCCAGCAGCTGGGACTTGGGCGAGCAGTACTTC
CASSWDLGEQYF
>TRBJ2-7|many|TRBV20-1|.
TGCAGTGCTGTTACCGGGACTTCAAGCTCCTACGAGCAGTACTTC
CSAVTGTSSSYEQYF
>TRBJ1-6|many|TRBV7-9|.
TGTGCCAGCAGCTTACTCAGGGGCGATTCACCCCTCCACTTT
CASSLLRGDSPLHF
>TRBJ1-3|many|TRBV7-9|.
TGTGCCAGCAGCTTAACCGCGGGCGGGGTCGGAAACACCATATATTTT
CASSLTAGGVGNTIYF
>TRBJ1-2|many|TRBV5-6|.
TGTGCCAGCAGCTTGTTTTCACCACAGACGGGCGGCTACACCTTC
CASSLFSPQTGGYTF
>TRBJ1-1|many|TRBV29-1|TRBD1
TGCAGCGTTGGCCCACGAACAGGGGGAGAAGCTTTCTTT
CSVGPRTGGEAFF
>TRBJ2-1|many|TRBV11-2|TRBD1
TGTGCCAGCAGCTTTGAGGGGGCAGGGTACAATGAGCAGTTCTTC
CASSFEGAGYNEQFF
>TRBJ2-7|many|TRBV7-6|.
TGTGCCAGCAGCTTAGAGGGGGGTGGTTACGAGCAGTACTTC
CASSLEGGGYEQYF
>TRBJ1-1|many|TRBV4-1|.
TGCGCCAGCAGCCCGACAGAGGGACGGCCGAACACTGAAGCTTTCTTT
CASSPTEGRPNTEAFF
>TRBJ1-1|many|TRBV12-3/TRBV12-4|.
TGTGCCAGCAGTCCAGCCCGAACTTTCGGGAATGCTGAAGCTTTCTTT
CASSPARTFGNAEAFF
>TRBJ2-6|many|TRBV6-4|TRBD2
TGTGCCAGCAGTGACTCGACTAGCGGGAGTGGGGCCAACGTCCTGACTTTC
CASSDSTSGSGANVLTF
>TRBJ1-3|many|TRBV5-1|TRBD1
TGCGCCAGCAGCGTACAGGGGGACGGAAACACCATATATTTT
CASSVQGDGNTIYF
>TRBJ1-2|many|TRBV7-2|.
TGTGCCAGCAGCTTAGCGCGGGGGGGAACGACCGGCTACACCTTC
CASSLARGGTTGYTF
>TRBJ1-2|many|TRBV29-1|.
TGCAGCGCCGGGCGAACCTCCTATGGCTACACCTTC
CSAGRTSYGYTF
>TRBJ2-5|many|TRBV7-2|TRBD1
TGTGCCAGCAGCTTGGAGGACAGGGTGGGCCAAGAGACCCAGTACTTC
CASSLEDRVGQETQYF
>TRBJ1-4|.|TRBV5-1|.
TGCGCCAGCAGCAGGACCGGGAAAGTCCTAACGGTGGGTGAAAAACTGTTTTTT
CASSRTGKVLTVGEKLFF
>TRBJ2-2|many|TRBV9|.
TGTGCCAGCAGCGGCCCCGCGGTATGGGGGCAGTTCCCCGGGGAGCTGTTTTTT
CASSGPAVWGQFPGELFF
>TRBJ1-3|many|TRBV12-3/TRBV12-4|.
TGTGCCAGCAGGTGGGGTAGCTCTGGAAACACCATATATTTT
CASRWGSSGNTIYF